The T cell receptor beta chain under discussion was sequenced for a study of CD8+ T cells in alopecia areata (dated by TCRdb to the late 2010s). Notes on the research overall: The treated patients took part in an open-label pilot trial in which moderate-to-severe alopecia areata was treated with oral tofacitinib at 5 to 10 mg twice daily. Patients stayed on tofacitinib for 6 to 18 months and then had 6 months of follow-up off drug so that delayed response and recurrence could be assessed. In both human patients and the C3H/HeJ mouse model, the study applied high-throughput TCRbeta sequencing to look at T cell clonal expansion in alopecia areata. Human TCRbeta sequencing covered scalp tissue and sorted CD4+ and CD8+ peripheral blood T cells from patchy and totalis/universalis alopecia areata patients and healthy controls. Tofacitinib-treated patients had biopsies at baseline and at 4 and 24 weeks of treatment, with a later scalp biopsy in several patients. Scalp clonality was compared across normal scalp (n=4), patchy alopecia areata scalp (n=8), and alopecia totalis/universalis scalp (n=8). RNA was extracted with the PAXgene miRNA kit for fixed scalp, the miRNeasy kit for PBMCs, and the RNeasy kit for mouse skin. TCRbeta CDR3 regions were amplified by immunoSEQ multiplex PCR with 35 Vbeta forward and 13 Jbeta reverse primers.

This clone was recorded many times. Its binding antigen is unknown. It has no much larger one-base neighbor in the sample; base qualities were not kept. Sample time point, as interpreted from the label and publication: baseline before oral tofacitinib. Lesional scalp punch biopsies and peripheral blood were collected from alopecia areata patients. After PBMCs were isolated by density centrifugation and stained for CD3, CD4 and CD8, a FACSAria was used to sort CD4+ and CD8+ T cells. The germline V gene yields SGHVS for CDR1 and FQNEAQ for CDR2. The junction shows trimming of 8 bases on V and 0 bases on J, plus 11 bases between the germline ends. The CDR3 numbers 13 residues from cysteine through phenylalanine. Kept here is only the CDR3 DNA, which spans 39 bases and is read in frame from base 1. The paper as a whole reports these results and caveats: Scalp TCR repertoire analysis is complicated because resident alphabeta T cells in normal human skin are also sequenced, whereas mouse skin is dominated by gammadelta T cells. TCR sequences shared between patients were less clear than in mice, possibly partly because of HLA diversity in the patient population. Compared with normal scalp, lesional scalp, particularly in alopecia totalis/universalis, had higher clonality and more expanded CD8+ clones, which suggests antigenic drive.

Library construction relied on the immunoSEQ multiplex PCR assay. To provide template for TCR sequencing, every sample had RNA extracted and reverse transcribed into cDNA. First-strand cDNA was synthesized with SuperScript III using a 2:1 mix of oligo-dT and random hexamers. A synthetic immune receptor repertoire was used to measure amplification bias, and any remaining bias was corrected computationally. In the original analysis: Raw reads were preprocessed for error removal, and CDR3 was defined according to IMGT conventions as running from the conserved cysteine to phenylalanine. To get clonality, Shannon entropy was normalized by log2 of the number of productive unique TCRs and the result was subtracted from 1. Whether scalp clones were CD4 or CD8 was inferred by matching scalp TCRbeta sequences against CD4 and CD8 repertoires sorted from blood. This is the immuneACCESS table as TCRdb keeps it, with only in-frame sequences that have V and J called. A part of the clones is gone; compared with another copy, unresolved V genes explain less than half, and the rest is unexplained. V, J and clone size reflect that table, while D and trimming were determined from the DNA. The sample table records under 250,000 clones; approximately 61% of these occur just once. The top ten constitute more than 0.4% of the sample.

The source was CD4+ T cells sorted from blood, collected at week 0. This TCR was sampled from a human donor with alopecia areata. This chain is built from TRBV7-8 and TRBJ2-7; the D gene is possibly TRBD2, with 6 bases matching. The nucleotides are TGTGCCAGCGGCGGGAAACCCTCCTACGAGCAGTACTTC. Translated, this gives CASGGKPSYEQYF.